This TCR beta chain emerged from a study of CXCR3-negative and CXCR3-positive naive CD8 T cells. In the study overall: The dataset comprises around 130 million TRB reads in total, with about 1.5 +/- 0.3 million reads per library. Study-wide points: Between one naive subset and the other, surface CD5 was comparable, and TCR strength was inferred from TRB CDR3 properties. Naive CXCR3-negative and CXCR3-positive cells had similar TRBV-TRBJ usage; memory differed. Researchers report that CXCR3-positive naive cells carry more hydrophobic TRB CDR3s than CXCR3-negative naive cells.

With UMI labels, 5' RACE was used to prepare the TRB cDNA libraries. TCRdb reprocessed the 5' RACE reads and stores each CDR3 protein as one record, lacking DNA. The sample data list 150,000 to 170,000 distinct CDR3 sequences. The CDR3 contains 15 residues. CDR1 DFQATT and CDR2 SNEGSKA come from the germline V gene (reference sequence). With respect to this clonotype: Its antigen is unidentified.

The V call is TRBV20-1, the J call TRBJ2-3. What was sequenced was naive CXCR3+ CD8+ T cells from blood. Sample subset: CD45RO-CCR7+CD27+CD95- naive CD8+ T cells expressing CXCR3 (TNR3+). The clonotype originates from a human donor in good health. Some clones in this sample may be carry-over from other donors' samples. CDR3 in amino acids: CSARDSEALSDTQYF.